This T cell receptor (beta chain) was profiled in a study of vaccination and CD4 T cells after COVID-19. Study context: The BNT162b2 or mRNA-1273 vaccine was given to participants in two doses.

Findings and caveats of the study: Relatively small numbers of convalescent patients were studied, with no early post-infection timepoints included.

Losses at the gene ends were 7 bases for V and 5 bases for J; bases not matched to a gene: 11. CDR1 MNHNS and CDR2 SASEGT come from the germline V gene. This CDR3 region has 17 residues. Oncomine TCR Beta short-read sequencing was applied to DNA from cultured CD4+ T cells. TCRdb re-analysed the PCR reads in MiXCR, keeping a single row per CDR3 protein. Of 14,000 to 15,000 distinct CDR3 sequences listed, 43% are singletons. This clonotype has a handful of counts. Its antigen remains unknown. The treatment was: approximately 9-day PBMC culture with coronavirus spike peptide pools or control peptides (ViraFEST assay). Fresh IL-2 medium was used to replace half of the medium on days 3 and 7.

This receptor was taken from a human donor who had recovered from COVID-19. The chain employs TRBV6-1 and TRBJ2-2; TRBD1 matches at 12 bases. Sequenced material: CD4+ T cells from blood, cultured in vitro. CDR3 DNA sequence: TGTGCCAGCACCCGGGGACAGGGGGCGCATAGGACCGGGGAGCTGTTTTTT. Its protein is CASTRGQGAHRTGELFF.